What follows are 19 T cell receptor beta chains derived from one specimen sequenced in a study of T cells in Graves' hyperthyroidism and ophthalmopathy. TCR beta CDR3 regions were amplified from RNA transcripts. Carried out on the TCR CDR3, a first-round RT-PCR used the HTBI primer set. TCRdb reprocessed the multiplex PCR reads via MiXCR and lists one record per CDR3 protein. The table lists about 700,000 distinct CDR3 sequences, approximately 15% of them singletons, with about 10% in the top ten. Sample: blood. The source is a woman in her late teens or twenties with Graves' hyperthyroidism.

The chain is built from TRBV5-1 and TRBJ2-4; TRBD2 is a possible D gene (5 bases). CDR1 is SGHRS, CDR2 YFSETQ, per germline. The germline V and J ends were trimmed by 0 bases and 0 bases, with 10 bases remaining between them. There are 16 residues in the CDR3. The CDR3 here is CASSLAGSIAKNIQYF. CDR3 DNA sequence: TGCGCCAGCAGCTTGGCGGGATCGATAGCCAAAAACATTCAGTACTTC.

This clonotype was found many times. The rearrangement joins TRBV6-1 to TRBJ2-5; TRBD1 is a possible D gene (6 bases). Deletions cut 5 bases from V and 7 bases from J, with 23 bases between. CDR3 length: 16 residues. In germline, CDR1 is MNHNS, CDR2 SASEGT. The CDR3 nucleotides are TGTGCCAGCAGTCCCGAAGGTAACAGGGTGATGGGGACCCAGTACTTC. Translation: CASSPEGNRVMGTQYF.

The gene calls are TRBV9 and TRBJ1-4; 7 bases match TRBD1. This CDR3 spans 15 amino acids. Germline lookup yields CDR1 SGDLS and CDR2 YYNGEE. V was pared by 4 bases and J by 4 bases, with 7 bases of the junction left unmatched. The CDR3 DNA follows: TGTGCCAGCAGCACGGGGACAGATTTTAATGAAAAACTGTTTTTT. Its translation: CASSTGTDFNEKLFF.

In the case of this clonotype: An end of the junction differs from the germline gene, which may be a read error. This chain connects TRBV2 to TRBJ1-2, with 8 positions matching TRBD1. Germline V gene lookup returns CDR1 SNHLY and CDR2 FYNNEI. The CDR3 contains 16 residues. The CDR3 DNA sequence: TGTGCCAGCAGTGGCCCCGCCAGACAGGGGAGGTGGGGCTGCACCTTC. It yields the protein CASSGPARQGRWGCTF. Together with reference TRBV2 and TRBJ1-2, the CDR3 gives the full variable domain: EPEVTQTPSHQVTQMGQEVILRCVPISNHLYFYWYRQILGQKVEFLVSFYNNEISEKSEIFDDQFSVERPDGSNFTLKIRSTKLEDSAMYFCASSGPARQGRWGCTFGSGTRLTVV.

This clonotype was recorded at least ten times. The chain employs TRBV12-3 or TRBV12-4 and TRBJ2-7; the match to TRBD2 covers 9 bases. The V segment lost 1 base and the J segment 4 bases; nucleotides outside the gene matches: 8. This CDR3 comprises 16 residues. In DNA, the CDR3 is TGTGCCAGCAGTTTAGGCGGTAGCGGGAGTAGATACGAGCAGTACTTC. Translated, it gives CASSLGGSGSRYEQYF.

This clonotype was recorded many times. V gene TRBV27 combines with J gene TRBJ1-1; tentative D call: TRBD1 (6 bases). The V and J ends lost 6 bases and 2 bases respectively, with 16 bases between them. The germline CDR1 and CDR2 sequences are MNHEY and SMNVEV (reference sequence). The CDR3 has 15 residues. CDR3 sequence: CASRAFSGANTEAFF. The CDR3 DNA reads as TGTGCCAGCAGGGCTTTCTCGGGGGCTAACACTGAAGCTTTCTTT.

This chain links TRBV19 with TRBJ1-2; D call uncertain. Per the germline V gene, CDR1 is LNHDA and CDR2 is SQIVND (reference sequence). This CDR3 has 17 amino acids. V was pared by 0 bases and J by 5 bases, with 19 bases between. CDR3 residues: CASSIEQHEQRIYGYTF. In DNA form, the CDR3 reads TGTGCCAGTAGTATAGAACAACACGAGCAGAGAATTTATGGCTACACCTTC.

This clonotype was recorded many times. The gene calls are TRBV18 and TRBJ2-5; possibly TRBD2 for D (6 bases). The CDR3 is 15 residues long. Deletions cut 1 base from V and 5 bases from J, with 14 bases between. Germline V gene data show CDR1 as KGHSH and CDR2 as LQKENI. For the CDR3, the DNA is TGTGCCAGCTCACCACAGGGCCGGAGCGGGGAGACCCAGTACTTC. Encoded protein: CASSPQGRSGETQYF.

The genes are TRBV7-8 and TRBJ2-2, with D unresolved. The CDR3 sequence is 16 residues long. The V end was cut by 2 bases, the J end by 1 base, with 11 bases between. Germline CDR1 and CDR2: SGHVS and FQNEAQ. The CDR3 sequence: CASSLKRILNTGELFF. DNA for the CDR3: TGTGCCAGCAGCTTAAAACGGATCCTGAACACCGGGGAGCTGTTTTTT.

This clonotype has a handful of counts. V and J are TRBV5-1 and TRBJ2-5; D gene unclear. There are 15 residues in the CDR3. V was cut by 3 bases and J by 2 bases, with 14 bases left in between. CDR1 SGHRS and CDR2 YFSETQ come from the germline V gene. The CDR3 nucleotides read TGCGCCAGCAGCTGGACGGCATCCCCACAAGAGACCCAGTACTTC. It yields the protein CASSWTASPQETQYF.

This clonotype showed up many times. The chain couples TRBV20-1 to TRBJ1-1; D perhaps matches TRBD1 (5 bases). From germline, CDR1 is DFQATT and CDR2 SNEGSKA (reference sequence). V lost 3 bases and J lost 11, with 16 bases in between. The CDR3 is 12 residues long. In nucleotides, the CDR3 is TGCAGTGCTAGGTTGGGTCAGGGTCGGGCTTTCTTT. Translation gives CSARLGQGRAFF.

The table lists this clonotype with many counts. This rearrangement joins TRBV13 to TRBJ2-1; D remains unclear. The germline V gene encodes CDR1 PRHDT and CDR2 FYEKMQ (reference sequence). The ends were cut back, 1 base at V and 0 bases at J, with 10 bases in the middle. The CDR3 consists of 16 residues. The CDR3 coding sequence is TGTGCCAGCAGCTTAGTTGCCGGGCGCTCCTACAATGAGCAGTTCTTC. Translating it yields CASSLVAGRSYNEQFF.

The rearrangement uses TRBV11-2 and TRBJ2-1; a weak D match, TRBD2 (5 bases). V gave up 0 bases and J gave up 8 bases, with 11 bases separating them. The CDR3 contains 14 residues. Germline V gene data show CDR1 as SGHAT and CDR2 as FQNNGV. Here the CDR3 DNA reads TGTGCCAGCAGCTTAGACAATCTACTAGATGAGCAGTTCTTC. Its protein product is CASSLDNLLDEQFF. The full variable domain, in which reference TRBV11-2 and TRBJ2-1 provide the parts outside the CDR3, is EAGVAQSPRYKIIEKRQSVAFWCNPISGHATLYWYQQILGQGPKLLIQFQNNGVVDDSQLPKDRFSAERLKGVDSTLKIQPAKLEDSAVYLCASSLDNLLDEQFFGPGTRLTVL.

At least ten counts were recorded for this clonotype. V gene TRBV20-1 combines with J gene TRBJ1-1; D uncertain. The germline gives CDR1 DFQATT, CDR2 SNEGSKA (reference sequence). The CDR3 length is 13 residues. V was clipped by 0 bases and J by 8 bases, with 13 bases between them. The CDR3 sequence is CSARDRLSPEAFF. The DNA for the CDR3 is TGCAGTGCTAGAGACAGGCTTTCACCCGAAGCTTTCTTT.

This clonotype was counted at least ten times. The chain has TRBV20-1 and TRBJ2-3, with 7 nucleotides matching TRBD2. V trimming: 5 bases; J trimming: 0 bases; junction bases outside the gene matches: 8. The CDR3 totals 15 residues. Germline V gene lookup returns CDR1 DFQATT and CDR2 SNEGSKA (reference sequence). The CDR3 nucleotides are TGCAGTGCTCAGGATGCGGGAGAGAGCACAGATACGCAGTATTTT. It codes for CSAQDAGESTDTQYF.

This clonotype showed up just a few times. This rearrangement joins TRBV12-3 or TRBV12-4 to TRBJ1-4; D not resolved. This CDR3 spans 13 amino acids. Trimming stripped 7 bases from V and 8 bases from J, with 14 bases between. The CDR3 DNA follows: TGTGCCAGCACTTCACTGCGTGGAGAAAAACTGTTTTTT. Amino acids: CASTSLRGEKLFF.

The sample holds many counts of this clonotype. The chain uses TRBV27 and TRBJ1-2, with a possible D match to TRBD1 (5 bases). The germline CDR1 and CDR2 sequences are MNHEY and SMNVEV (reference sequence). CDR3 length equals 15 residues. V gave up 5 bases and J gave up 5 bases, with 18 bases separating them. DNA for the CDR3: TGTGCCAGCAGTCTCACGGGGGAGGGATCGTATGGCTACACCTTC. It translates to CASSLTGEGSYGYTF.

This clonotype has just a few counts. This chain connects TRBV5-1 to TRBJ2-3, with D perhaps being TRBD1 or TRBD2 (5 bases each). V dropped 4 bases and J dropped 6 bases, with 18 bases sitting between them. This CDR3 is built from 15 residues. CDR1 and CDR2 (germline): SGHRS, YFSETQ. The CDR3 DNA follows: TGCGCCAGCAGCCTCCAGTGGTCGGGGACGGATACGCAGTATTTT. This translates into CASSLQWSGTDTQYF.

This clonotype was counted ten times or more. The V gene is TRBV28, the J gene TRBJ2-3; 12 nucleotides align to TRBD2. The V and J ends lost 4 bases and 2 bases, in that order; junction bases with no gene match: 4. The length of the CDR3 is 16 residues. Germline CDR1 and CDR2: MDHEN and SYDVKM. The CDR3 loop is CASSSRLAGDTDTQYF. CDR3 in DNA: TGTGCCAGCAGTTCCCGACTAGCGGGGGACACAGATACGCAGTATTTT.